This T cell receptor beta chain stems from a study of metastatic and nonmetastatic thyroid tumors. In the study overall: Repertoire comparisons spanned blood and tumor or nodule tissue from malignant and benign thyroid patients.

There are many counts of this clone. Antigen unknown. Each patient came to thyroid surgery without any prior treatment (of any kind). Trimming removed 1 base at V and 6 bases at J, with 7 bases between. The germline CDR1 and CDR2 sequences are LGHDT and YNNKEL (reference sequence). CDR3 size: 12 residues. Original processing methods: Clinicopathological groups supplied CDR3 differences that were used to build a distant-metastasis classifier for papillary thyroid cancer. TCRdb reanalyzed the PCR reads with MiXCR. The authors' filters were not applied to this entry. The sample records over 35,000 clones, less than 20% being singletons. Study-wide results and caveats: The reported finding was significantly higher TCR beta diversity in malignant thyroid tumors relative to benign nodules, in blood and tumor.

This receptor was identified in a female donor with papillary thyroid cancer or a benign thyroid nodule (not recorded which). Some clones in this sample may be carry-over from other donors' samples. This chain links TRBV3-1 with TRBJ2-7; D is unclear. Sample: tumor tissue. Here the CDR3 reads CASSQASGEQYF. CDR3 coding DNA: TGTGCCAGCAGCCAAGCGTCGGGCGAGCAGTACTTC.